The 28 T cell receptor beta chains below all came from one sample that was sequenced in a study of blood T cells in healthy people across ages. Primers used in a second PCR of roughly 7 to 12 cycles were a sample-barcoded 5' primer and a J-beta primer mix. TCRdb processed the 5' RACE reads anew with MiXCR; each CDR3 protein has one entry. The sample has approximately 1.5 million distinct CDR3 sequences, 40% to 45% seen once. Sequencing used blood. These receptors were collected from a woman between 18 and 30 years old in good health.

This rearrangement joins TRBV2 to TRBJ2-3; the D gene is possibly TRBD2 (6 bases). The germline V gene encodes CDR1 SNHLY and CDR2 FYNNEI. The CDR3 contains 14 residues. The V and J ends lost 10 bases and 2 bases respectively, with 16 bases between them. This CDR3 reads CAIRGTFYTDTQYF. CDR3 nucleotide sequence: TGTGCCATCAGAGGGACTTTTTACACAGATACGCAGTATTTT.

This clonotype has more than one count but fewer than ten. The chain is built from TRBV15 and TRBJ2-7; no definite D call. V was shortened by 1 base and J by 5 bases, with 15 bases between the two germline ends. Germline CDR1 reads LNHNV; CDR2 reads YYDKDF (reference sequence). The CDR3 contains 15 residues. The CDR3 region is CATSRAVARFNEQYF. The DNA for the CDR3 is TGTGCCACCAGCAGAGCTGTGGCTAGGTTCAACGAGCAGTACTTC.

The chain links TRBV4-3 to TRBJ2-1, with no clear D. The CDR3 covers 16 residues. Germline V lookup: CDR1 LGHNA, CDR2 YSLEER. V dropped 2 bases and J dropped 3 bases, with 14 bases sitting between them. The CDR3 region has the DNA TGCGCCAGCAGCCAATCCCTCCCGGCGTTCTACAATGAGCAGTTCTTC. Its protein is CASSQSLPAFYNEQFF.

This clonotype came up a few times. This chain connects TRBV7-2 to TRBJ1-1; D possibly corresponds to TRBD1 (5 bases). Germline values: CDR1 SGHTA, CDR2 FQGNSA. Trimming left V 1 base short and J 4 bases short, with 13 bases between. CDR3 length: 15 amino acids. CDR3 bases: TGTGCCAGCAGCTTAGAGGGCAGGGCTCGCACTGAAGCTTTCTTT. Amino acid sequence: CASSLEGRARTEAFF.

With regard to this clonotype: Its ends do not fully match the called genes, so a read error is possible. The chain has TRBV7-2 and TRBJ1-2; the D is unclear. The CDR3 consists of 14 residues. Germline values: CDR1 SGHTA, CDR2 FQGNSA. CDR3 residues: CASSLAQPSYGHTF. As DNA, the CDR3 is TGTGCCAGCAGCTTAGCGCAACCGTCATATGGCCACACCTTC.

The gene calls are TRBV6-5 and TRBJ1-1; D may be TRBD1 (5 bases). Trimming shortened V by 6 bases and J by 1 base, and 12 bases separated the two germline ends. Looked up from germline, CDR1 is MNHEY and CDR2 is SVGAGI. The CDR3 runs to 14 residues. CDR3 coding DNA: TGTGCCAGCAGGGCCGGGACGAGGAACACTGAAGCTTTCTTT. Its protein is CASRAGTRNTEAFF.

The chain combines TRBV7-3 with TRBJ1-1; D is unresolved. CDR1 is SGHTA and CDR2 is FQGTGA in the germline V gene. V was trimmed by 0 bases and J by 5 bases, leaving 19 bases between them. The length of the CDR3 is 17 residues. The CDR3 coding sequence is TGTGCCAGCAGCTTAACTGCTGGCACAAGGGCCGGAACTGAAGCTTTCTTT. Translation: CASSLTAGTRAGTEAFF. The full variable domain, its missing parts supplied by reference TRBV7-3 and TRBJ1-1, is GAGVSQTPSNKVTEKGKYVELRCDPISGHTALYWYRQSLGQGPEFLIYFQGTGAADDSGLPNDRFFAVRPEGSVSTLKIQRTERGDSAVYLCASSLTAGTRAGTEAFFGQGTRLTVV.

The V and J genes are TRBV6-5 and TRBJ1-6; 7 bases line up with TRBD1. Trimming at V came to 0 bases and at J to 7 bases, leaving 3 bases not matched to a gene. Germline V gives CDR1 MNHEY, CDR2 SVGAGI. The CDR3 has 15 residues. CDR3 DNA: TGTGCCAGCAGTTACTCTGGGACAGTAAATTCACCCCTCCACTTT. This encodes CASSYSGTVNSPLHF.

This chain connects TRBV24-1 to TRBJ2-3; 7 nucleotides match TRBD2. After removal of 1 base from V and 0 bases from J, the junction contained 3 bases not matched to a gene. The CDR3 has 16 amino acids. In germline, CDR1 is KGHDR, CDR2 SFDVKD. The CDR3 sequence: CATSDLRLASTDTQYF. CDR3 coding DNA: TGTGCCACCAGTGATTTAAGACTAGCCAGCACAGATACGCAGTATTTT.

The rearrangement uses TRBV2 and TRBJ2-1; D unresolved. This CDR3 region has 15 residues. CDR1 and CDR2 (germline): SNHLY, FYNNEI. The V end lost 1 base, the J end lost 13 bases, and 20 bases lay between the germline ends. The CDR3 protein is CASSEVAPTAETQFF. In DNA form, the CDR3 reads TGTGCCAGCAGTGAAGTAGCTCCCACGGCAGAGACCCAGTTCTTC.

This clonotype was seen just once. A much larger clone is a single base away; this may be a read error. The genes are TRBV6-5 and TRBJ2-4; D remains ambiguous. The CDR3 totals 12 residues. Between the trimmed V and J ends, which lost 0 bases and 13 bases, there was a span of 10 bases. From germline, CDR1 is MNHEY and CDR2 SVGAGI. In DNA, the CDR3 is TGTGCCAGCAGTTACTCCCGCTACGGGCAGTACTTC. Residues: CASSYSRYGQYF.

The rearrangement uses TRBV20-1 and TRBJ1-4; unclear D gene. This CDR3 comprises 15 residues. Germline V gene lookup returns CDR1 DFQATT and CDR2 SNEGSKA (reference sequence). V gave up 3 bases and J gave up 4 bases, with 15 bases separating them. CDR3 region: CSASHVTLFNEKLFF. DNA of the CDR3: TGCAGTGCTAGTCATGTGACACTCTTTAATGAAAAACTGTTTTTT.

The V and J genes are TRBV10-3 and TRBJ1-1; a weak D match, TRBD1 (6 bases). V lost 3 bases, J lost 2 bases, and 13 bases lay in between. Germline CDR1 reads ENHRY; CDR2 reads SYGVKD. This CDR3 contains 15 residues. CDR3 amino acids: CAISDQGKVNTEAFF. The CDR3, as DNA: TGTGCCATCAGTGACCAGGGGAAGGTTAACACTGAAGCTTTCTTT.

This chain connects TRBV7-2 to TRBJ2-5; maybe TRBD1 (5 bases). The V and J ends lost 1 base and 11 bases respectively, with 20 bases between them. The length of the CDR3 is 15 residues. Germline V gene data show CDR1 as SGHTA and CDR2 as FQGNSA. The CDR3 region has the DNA TGTGCCAGCAGCTTAGATATACAGGTCCACAATGAGCAGTACTTC. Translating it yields CASSLDIQVHNEQYF.

The CDR3 loop reads CASSQSLVGELFF. CDR3 DNA sequence: TGTGCCAGCAGTCAGAGCTTGGTCGGGGAGCTGTTTTTT. The J gene is TRBJ2-2, the V gene TRBV12-3 or TRBV12-4; D is unresolved. The CDR3 has 13 residues. Trimming cost V 5 bases and J 7 bases, with 11 bases left between them.

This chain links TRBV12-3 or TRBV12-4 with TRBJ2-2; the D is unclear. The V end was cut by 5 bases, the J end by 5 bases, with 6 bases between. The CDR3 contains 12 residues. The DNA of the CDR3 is TGTGCCAGCAGTACCAGTACCGGGGAGCTGTTTTTT. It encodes CASSTSTGELFF.

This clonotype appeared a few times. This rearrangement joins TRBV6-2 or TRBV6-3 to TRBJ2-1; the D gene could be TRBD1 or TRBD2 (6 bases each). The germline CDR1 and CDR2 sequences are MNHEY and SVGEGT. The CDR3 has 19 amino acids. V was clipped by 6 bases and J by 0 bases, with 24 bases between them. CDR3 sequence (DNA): TGTGCCAGCAGACCCACTGGGGGCTTACAGGGAGGCTCCTACAATGAGCAGTTCTTC. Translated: CASRPTGGLQGGSYNEQFF.

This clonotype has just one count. CDR3 sequence (DNA): TGTGCCAGCAGCCCGGGACCAGGCGTCTCCTACAATGAGCAGTACTTC. It yields the protein CASSPGPGVSYNEQYF. The chain uses TRBV12-3 or TRBV12-4 and TRBJ2-1; either TRBD1 or TRBD2 may supply D (5 bases each). The assigned J gene may be wrong: the sequence end matches TRBJ2-7 better. The CDR3 is made up of 16 amino acids.

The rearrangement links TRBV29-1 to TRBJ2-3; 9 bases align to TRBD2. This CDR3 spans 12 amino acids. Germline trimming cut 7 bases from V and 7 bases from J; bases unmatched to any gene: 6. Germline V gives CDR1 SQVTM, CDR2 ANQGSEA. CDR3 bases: TGCAGCGGGATAGCGGGAGCCAATACGCAGTATTTT. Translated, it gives CSGIAGANTQYF.

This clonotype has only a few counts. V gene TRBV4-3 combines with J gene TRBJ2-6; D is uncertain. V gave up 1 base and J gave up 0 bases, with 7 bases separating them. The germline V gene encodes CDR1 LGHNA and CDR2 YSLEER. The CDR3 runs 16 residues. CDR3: CASSQVSGSGANVLTF. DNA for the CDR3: TGCGCCAGCAGCCAAGTGAGTGGCTCTGGGGCCAACGTCCTGACTTTC.

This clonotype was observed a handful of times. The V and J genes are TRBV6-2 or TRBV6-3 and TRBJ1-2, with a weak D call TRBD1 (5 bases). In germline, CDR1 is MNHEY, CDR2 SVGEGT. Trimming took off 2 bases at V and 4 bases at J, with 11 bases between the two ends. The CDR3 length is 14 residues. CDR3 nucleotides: TGTGCCAGCAGTTACGGCAGGGTCACCTATGGCTACACCTTC. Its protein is CASSYGRVTYGYTF.

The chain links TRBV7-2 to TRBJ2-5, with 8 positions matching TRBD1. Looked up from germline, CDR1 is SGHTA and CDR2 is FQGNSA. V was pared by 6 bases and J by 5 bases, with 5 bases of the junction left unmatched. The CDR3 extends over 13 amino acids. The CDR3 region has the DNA TGTGCCAGCAGGGCGGACAGGGTTGAGACCCAGTACTTC. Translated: CASRADRVETQYF.

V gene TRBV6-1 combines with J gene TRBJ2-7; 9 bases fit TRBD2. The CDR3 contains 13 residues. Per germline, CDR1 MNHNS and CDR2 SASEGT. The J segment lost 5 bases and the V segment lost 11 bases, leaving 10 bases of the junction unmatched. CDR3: CAGREGGFHEQYF. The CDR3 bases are TGTGCCGGGCGGGAGGGGGGTTTCCACGAGCAGTACTTC.

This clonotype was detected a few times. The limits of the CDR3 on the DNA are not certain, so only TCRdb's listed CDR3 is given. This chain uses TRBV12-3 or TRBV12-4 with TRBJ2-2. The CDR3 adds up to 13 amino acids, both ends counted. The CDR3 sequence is CASSFLETGELFF.

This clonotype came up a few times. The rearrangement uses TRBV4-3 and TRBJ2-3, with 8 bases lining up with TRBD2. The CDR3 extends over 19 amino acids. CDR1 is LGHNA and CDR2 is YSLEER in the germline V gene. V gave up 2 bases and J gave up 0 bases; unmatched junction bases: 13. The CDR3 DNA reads TGCGCCAGCAGCCAACTAATTCTTCGACTAGCGCAAAGCACAGATACGCAGTATTTT. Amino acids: CASSQLILRLAQSTDTQYF.

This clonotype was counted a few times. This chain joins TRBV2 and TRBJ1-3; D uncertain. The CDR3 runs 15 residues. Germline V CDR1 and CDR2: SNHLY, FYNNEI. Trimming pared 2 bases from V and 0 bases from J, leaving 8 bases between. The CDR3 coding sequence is TGTGCCAGCAGTGAACAGCTATTCTCTGGAAACACCATATATTTT. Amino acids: CASSEQLFSGNTIYF.

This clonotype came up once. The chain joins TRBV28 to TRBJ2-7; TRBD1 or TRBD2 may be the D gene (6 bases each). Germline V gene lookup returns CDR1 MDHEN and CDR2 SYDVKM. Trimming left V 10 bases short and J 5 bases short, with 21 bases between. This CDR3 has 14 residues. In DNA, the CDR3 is TGTGCCAACACCCGGTGGGGGGCGAGGCACGAGCAGTACTTC. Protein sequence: CANTRWGARHEQYF.

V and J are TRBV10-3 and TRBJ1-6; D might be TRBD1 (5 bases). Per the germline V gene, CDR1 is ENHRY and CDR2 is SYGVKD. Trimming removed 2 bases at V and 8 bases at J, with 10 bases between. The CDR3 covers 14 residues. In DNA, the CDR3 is TGTGCCATCAGTGAGGCCAGGGCGGATTCACCCCTCCACTTT. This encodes CAISEARADSPLHF.